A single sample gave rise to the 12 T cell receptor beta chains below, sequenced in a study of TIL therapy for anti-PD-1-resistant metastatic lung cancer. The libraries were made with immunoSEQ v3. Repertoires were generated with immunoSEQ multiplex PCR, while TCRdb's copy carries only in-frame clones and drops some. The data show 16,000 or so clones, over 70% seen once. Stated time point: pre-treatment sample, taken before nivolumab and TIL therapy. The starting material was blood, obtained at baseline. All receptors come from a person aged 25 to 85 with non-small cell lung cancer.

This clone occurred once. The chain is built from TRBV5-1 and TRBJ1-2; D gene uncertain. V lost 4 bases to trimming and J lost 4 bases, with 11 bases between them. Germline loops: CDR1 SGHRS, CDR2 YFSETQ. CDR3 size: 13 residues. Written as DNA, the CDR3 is TGCGCCAGCAGCCCTCGGGTGGTCTATGGCTACACCTTC. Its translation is CASSPRVVYGYTF. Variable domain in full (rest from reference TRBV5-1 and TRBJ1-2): KAGVTQTPRYLIKTRGQQVTLSCSPISGHRSVSWYQQTPGQGLQFLFEYFSETQRNKGNFPGRFSGRQFSNSRSEMNVSTLELGDSALYLCASSPRVVYGYTFGSGTRLTVV.

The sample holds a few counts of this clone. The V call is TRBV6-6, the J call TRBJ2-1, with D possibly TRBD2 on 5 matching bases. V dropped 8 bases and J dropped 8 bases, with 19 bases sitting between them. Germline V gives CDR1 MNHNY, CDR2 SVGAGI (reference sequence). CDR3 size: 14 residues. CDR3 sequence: CASRQAVWAYEQFF. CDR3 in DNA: TGTGCCAGCCGACAAGCGGTTTGGGCCTATGAGCAGTTCTTC.

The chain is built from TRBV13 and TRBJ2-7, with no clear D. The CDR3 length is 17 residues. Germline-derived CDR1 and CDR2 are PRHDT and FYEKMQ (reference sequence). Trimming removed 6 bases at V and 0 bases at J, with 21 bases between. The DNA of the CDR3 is TGTGCCAGCAGTTCACTACTTACAGCGACCCACTCCTACGAGCAGTACTTC. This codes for CASSSLLTATHSYEQYF.

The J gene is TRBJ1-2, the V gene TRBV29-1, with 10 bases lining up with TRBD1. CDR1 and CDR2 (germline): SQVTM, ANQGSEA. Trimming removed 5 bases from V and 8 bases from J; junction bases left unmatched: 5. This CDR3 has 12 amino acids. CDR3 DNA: TGCAGCGTTCTGACAGGGGGCTTGGGCTACACCTTC. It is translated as CSVLTGGLGYTF.

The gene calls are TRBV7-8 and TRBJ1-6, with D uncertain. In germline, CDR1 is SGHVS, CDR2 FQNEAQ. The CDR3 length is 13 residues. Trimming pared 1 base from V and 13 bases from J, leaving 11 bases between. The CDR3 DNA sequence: TGTGCCAGCAGCTTAGGGTCCAGTTCGCCCCTCCACTTT. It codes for CASSLGSSSPLHF. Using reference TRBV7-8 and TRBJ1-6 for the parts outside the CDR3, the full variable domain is GAGVSQSPRYKVAKRGQDVALRCDPISGHVSLFWYQQALGQGPEFLTYFQNEAQLDKSGLPSDRFFAERPEGSVSTLKIQRTQQEDSAVYLCASSLGSSSPLHFGNGTRLTVT.

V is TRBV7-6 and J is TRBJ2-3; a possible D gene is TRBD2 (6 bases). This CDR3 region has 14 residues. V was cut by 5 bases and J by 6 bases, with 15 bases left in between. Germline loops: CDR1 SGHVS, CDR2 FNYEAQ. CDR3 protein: CASSVGLGTDTQYF. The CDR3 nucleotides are TGTGCCAGCAGCGTGGGACTGGGGACCGATACGCAGTATTTT.

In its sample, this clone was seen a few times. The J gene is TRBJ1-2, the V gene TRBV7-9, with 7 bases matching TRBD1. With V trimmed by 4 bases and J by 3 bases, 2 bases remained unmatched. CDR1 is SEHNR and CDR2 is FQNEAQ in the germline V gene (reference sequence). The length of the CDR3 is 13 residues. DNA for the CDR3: TGTGCCAGCAGCTCCGACAGGGACTATGGCTACACCTTC. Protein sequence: CASSSDRDYGYTF. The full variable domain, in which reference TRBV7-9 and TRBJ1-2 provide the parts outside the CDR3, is DTGVSQNPRHKITKRGQNVTFRCDPISEHNRLYWYRQTLGQGPEFLTYFQNEAQLEKSRLLSDRFSAERPKGSFSTLEIQRTEQGDSAMYLCASSSDRDYGYTFGSGTRLTVV.

The CDR3 bases are TGTGCCAGCAGCTTAGTTAGGGCCTCCCTGGCCAAAAACATTCAGTACTTC. It is translated as CASSLVRASLAKNIQYF. The chain combines TRBV11-3 with TRBJ2-4; unclear D gene. The germline CDR1 and CDR2 sequences are SGHNT and YENEEA. Trimming took off 1 base at V and 1 base at J, with 14 bases between the two ends. The CDR3 is 17 residues long.

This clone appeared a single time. CDR3 nucleotides: TGCGCCAGCAGCTTGGCTGGGCGGGGGGGTCCTAGCACAGATACGCAGTATTTT. Encoded protein: CASSLAGRGGPSTDTQYF. The chain recombines TRBV5-1 with TRBJ2-3; 9 positions match TRBD2. Germline assignment: CDR1 SGHRS and CDR2 YFSETQ. With V trimmed by 0 bases and J by 0 bases, 8 bases remained unmatched. The CDR3 loop spans 18 amino acids.

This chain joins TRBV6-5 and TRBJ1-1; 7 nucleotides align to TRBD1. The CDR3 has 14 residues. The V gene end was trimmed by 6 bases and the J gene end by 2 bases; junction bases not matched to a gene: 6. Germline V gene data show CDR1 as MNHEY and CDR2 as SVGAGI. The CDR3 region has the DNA TGTGCCAGCAGACGCGGGACAGTTAACACTGAAGCTTTCTTT. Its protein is CASRRGTVNTEAFF.

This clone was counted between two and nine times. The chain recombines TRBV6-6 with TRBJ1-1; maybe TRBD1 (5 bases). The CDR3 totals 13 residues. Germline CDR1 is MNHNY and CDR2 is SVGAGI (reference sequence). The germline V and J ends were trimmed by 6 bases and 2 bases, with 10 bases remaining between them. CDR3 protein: CASSGGVNTEAFF. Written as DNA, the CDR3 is TGTGCCAGCAGCGGGGGGGTAAACACTGAAGCTTTCTTT.

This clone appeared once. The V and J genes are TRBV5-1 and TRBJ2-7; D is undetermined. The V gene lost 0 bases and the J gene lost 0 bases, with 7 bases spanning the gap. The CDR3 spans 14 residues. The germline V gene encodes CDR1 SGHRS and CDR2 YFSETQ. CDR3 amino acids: CASSLGHLSYEQYF. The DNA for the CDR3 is TGCGCCAGCAGCTTGGGACACCTCTCCTACGAGCAGTACTTC.